This T cell receptor (beta chain) is drawn from a study of TIL therapy for anti-PD-1-resistant metastatic lung cancer (dated by TCRdb to the early 2020s). Background on the whole study: Tumors were harvested prior to any PD-1/PD-L1 blockade, after which nivolumab was administered to patients, and lymphodepletion, expanded TIL infusion and IL-2 were given to patients who progressed. A median age of roughly 54 years (range roughly 38-85) and a median tumor PD-L1 proportion score of approximately 6.1% were recorded among enrolled patients. The cohort was predominantly lung adenocarcinoma, with a handful of EGFR-mutant and two ALK-rearranged tumors, and half of patients were current or former smokers. A median non-synonymous tumor mutation burden of 1.5 mutations per megabase was determined across the cohort by whole-exome sequencing. T cell receptor beta sequencing of tumor and peripheral blood served to follow clonotypes across the tumor, the expanded TIL product, and serial blood samples. Results and caveats for the whole study, not just this receptor: The study protocol defined all tumor marker inferences as exploratory. Generalizability was limited because the cohort was highly selected, with more treatment-naive, never-smoker and oncogene-addicted patients included than is typical. The baseline peripheral repertoire was partially replaced by infused TIL clonotypes, which then decayed over months, and persistence showed no apparent association with response.

This sample's time point label indicates: pre-treatment sample, taken before nivolumab and TIL therapy. Adults with stage 4 NSCLC were enrolled in a dual-center phase I trial from 2017 to early 2020. Samples came from a single-arm, open-label phase I trial of tumor-infiltrating lymphocyte therapy with nivolumab in advanced non-small cell lung cancer. Mononuclear cells from blood collected in EDTA tubes were isolated on a Ficoll gradient and snap-frozen as pellets, and DNA was then extracted using a Qiagen mini-prep kit. Notes on this clone: No antigen is known for it. No much larger clonotype is one base removed from it; base qualities were not supplied.

Using bias-controlled multiplex PCR with the immunoSEQ v3 hsTCRB kit, the TCR beta CDR3 regions were amplified from genomic DNA. The TCR libraries were sequenced on an Illumina NextSeq 500 to approximately 2.1 million read pairs for survey level or about 4.5-6 million read pairs for deep level. As for the authors' bioinformatics: V, D and J genes were assigned, non-productive sequences were removed, and clonality was reported by immunoSEQ Analyzer software. Repertoires of infused TIL and blood were compared using productive Simpson clonality and the Morisita overlap index of productive TRB rearrangements. The absolute count of a clonotype in blood was estimated by multiplying the lymphocyte count by the CD3+ fraction and by the productive frequency of the clone. TCRdb holds this immuneACCESS table with in-frame rearrangements only. Some clones are missing; in checked studies, unresolved V genes explain under half, and the rest has no known cause. V and J calls plus clone size are reproduced from that table; the DNA served to infer D and trimming. The sample table lists roughly 46,000 clones, approximately 86% of them with a count of one. The ten top clones hold 4% to 6% of the sample.

As encoded in the germline V gene, CDR1 is SGHDN while CDR2 is FVKESK. The germline ends are 14 bases apart after V is trimmed by 3 bases and J by 3 bases. The CDR3 holds 15 amino acids from the cysteine to the phenylalanine. This entry keeps only the CDR3 DNA: 45 bases, framed from base 1. This chain joins TRBV14 to TRBJ2-5; the D region is possibly TRBD1 or TRBD2, each matching across 5 bases. This TCR derives from a person aged 25-80 years with non-small cell lung cancer. Specimen: blood, collected at baseline. The CDR3 region reads CASSQAEGRKETQYF. The DNA reads TGTGCCAGCAGCCAGGCTGAGGGGAGAAAAGAGACCCAGTACTTC.